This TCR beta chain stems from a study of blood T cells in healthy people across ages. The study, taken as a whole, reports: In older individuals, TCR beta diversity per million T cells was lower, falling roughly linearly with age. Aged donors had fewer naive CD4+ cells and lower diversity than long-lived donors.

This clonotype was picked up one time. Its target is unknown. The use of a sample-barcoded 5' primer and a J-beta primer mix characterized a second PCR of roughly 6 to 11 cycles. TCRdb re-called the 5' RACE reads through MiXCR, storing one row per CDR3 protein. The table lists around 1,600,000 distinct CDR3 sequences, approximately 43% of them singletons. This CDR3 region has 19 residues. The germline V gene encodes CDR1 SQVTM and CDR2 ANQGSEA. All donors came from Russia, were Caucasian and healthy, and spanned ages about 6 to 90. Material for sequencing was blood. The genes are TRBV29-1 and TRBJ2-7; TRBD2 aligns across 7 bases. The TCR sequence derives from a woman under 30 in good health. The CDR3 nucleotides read TGCATCAACTCGAGCGTTCTAGCGGCCCATCTGTCGCCACCCTACGAGCAGTACTTC. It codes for CINSSVLAAHLSPPYEQYF.